The next 7 T cell receptor beta chains were all read from a single sample in a study of T cell repertoires in cytomegalovirus infection. TCRdb re-analysed the reads in MiXCR, keeping a single row per CDR3 protein. The table records about 450,000 distinct CDR3 sequences, approximately 32% of them present only once. Sequencing input: PBMCs. These receptors were collected from a human donor in good health (CMV status not recorded). Some clones in this sample may be carry-over from other donors' samples.

The chain uses TRBV2 and TRBJ2-5; D unresolved. Germline loops: CDR1 SNHLY, CDR2 FYNNEI. V shed 7 bases and J shed 3 bases, with 6 bases lying between them. The CDR3 contains 11 residues. This CDR3 reads CASTIKETQYF. DNA for the CDR3: TGTGCCAGCACCATAAAAGAGACCCAGTACTTC.

This clonotype has more than one count but fewer than ten. The CDR3 DNA is TGTGCCAGCAGAGGAACAGGCGCGGTCACTGAAGCTTTCTTT. Its protein product is CASRGTGAVTEAFF. The chain couples TRBV12-3 or TRBV12-4 to TRBJ1-1; the D gene is possibly TRBD1 (5 bases). The CDR3 totals 14 residues. Trimming shortened V by 6 bases and J by 4 bases, and 15 bases separated the two germline ends.

About this clonotype: One end of the junction is discordant with germline, which a read error may explain. The chain employs TRBV4-2 and TRBJ1-5; no clear D gene. The CDR3 consists of 17 residues. The germline V gene encodes CDR1 LGHNA and CDR2 YNFKEQ. CDR3 loop: CASSPSMTGPKTQPPHF. DNA of the CDR3: TGTGCCAGCAGCCCTTCGATGACCGGGCCTAAGACTCAGCCCCCGCATTTT.

The rearrangement uses TRBV6-2 or TRBV6-3 and TRBJ2-7; D gene uncertain. V dropped 5 bases and J dropped 3 bases, with 8 bases sitting between them. This CDR3 spans 12 amino acids. The germline gives CDR1 MNHEY, CDR2 SVGEGT. DNA of the CDR3: TGTGCCAGCAGTAAAGCGATCTACGAGCAGTACTTC. It yields the protein CASSKAIYEQYF.

The chain uses TRBV27 and TRBJ1-5; D is perhaps TRBD1 (6 bases). V lost 6 bases and J lost 2, with 11 bases in between. CDR1 and CDR2 from the germline V gene are MNHEY and SMNVEV (reference sequence). The CDR3 runs to 14 residues. CDR3 coding DNA: TGTGCCAGCAGGGGACAACAACGCAATCAGCCCCAGCATTTT. This codes for CASRGQQRNQPQHF.

The chain uses TRBV18 and TRBJ1-4; D remains ambiguous. Trimming took 1 base from V and 8 from J, leaving 8 bases between them. Germline V gene data show CDR1 as KGHSH and CDR2 as LQKENI. The CDR3 extends over 13 amino acids. The CDR3 DNA sequence: TGTGCCAGCTCACCACACACCGGGGAAAAACTGTTTTTT. Translated: CASSPHTGEKLFF.

At least ten counts were recorded for this clonotype. V and J are TRBV7-8 and TRBJ1-2; 9 bases line up with TRBD1. Germline V gene sequence: CDR1 SGHVS, CDR2 FQNEAQ. The CDR3 covers 24 residues. V shed 1 base and J 2 bases; nucleotides not matched to a gene: 29. CDR3 bases: TGTGCCAGCAGCTTAGTCCGTGTAGGGGGACAGGGTCGTCCGCTGAGTAAGACGAACTATGGCTACACCTTC. This codes for CASSLVRVGGQGRPLSKTNYGYTF. Looking up the rest from reference TRBV7-8 and TRBJ1-2 gives the full variable domain: GAGVSQSPRYKVAKRGQDVALRCDPISGHVSLFWYQQALGQGPEFLTYFQNEAQLDKSGLPSDRFFAERPEGSVSTLKIQRTQQEDSAVYLCASSLVRVGGQGRPLSKTNYGYTFGSGTRLTVV.